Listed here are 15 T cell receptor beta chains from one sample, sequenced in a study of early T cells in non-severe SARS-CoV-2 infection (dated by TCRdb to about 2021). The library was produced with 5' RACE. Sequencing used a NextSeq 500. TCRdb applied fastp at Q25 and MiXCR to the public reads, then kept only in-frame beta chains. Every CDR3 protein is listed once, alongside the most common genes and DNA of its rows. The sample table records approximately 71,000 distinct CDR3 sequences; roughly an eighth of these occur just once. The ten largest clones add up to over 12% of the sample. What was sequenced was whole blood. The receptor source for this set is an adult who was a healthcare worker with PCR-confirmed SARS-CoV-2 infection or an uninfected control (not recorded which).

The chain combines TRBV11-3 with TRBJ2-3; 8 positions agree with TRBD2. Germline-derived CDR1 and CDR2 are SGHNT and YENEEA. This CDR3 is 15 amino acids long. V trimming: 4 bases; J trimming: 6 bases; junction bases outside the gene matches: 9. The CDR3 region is CASSSVAGRGDTQYF. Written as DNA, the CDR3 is TGTGCCAGCAGCTCGGTAGCGGGGAGGGGGGATACGCAGTATTTT.

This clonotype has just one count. The CDR3 protein is CASSFPAGEQFF. The CDR3 DNA sequence: TGTGCCAGCAGCTTTCCCGCCGGTGAGCAGTTCTTC. The chain carries TRBV7-2 and TRBJ2-1, with D unclear. V shed 3 bases and J shed 9 bases, with 9 bases lying between them. CDR3 size: 12 residues. Germline CDR1 reads SGHTA; CDR2 reads FQGNSA.

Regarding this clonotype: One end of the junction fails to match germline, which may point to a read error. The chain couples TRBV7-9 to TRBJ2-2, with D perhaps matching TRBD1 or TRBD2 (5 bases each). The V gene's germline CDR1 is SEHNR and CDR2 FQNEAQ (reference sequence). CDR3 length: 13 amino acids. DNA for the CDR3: TGTGCCAGCAGCTGGGGCGGATCCGGGGAGATGTTTTTT. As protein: CASSWGGSGEMFF.

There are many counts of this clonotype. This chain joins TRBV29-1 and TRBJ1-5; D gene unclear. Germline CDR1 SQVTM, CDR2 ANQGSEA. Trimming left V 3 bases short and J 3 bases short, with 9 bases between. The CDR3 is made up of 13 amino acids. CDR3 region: CSVDTGLNQPQHF. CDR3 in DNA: TGCAGCGTTGACACCGGACTCAATCAGCCCCAGCATTTT.

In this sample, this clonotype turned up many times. CDR3: CASSFLSSGSDTQYF. The CDR3 DNA is TGTGCCAGCAGCTTCCTGAGTAGCGGATCAGATACGCAGTATTTT. The chain links TRBV11-2 to TRBJ2-3; maybe TRBD2 (6 bases). Trimming cost V 3 bases and J 4 bases, with 14 bases left between them. Germline loops: CDR1 SGHAT, CDR2 FQNNGV. This CDR3 contains 15 residues.

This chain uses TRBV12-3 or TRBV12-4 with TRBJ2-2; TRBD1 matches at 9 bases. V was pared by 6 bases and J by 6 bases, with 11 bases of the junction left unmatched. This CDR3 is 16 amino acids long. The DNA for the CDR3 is TGTGCCAGCAGACATTCCGGGACAGGGTTGTCCGGGGAGCTGTTTTTT. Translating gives CASRHSGTGLSGELFF.

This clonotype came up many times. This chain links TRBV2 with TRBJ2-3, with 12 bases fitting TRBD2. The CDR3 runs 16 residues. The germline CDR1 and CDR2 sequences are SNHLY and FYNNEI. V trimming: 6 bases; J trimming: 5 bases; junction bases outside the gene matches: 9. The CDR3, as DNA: TGTGCCAGCAGCGCGACTAGCGGGGGACTCCGAGATACGCAGTATTTT. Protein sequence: CASSATSGGLRDTQYF.

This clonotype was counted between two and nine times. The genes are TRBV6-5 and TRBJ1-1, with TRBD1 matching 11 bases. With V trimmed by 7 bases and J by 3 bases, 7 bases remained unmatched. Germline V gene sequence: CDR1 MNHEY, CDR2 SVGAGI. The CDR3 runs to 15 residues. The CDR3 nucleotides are TGTGCCAGCAACGGACAGGGGGCTAGGGACACTGAAGCTTTCTTT. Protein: CASNGQGARDTEAFF.

CDR3 amino acids: CATQFTGSPTDTQYF. The CDR3 coding sequence is TGTGCCACCCAGTTCACAGGGAGTCCCACAGATACGCAGTATTTT. The chain carries TRBV28 and TRBJ2-3, with a possible D match to TRBD1 (6 bases). Germline V CDR1 and CDR2: MDHEN, SYDVKM. CDR3 size: 15 residues. The V gene lost 10 bases and the J gene lost 2 bases, with 19 bases spanning the gap.

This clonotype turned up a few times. The CDR3 sequence is CASSQGARVWFF. The DNA of the CDR3 is TGTGCCAGTTCTCAGGGGGCGCGAGTTTGGTTCTTC. The rearrangement links TRBV28 to TRBJ2-1, with 8 bases fitting TRBD1. This CDR3 contains 12 residues. The J segment lost 15 bases and the V segment lost 9 bases, leaving 13 bases of the junction unmatched. Germline V gene sequence: CDR1 MDHEN, CDR2 SYDVKM. The full variable domain, rest sourced from reference TRBV28 and TRBJ2-1, is DVKVTQSSRYLVKRTGEKVFLECVQDMDHENMFWYRQDPGLGLRLIYFSYDVKMKEKGDIPEGYSVSREKKERFSLILESASTNQTSMYLCASSQGARVWFFGPGTRLTVL.

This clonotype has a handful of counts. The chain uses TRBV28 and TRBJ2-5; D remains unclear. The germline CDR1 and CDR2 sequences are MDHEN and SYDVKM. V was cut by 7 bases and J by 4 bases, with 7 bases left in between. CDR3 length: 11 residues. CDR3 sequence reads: CASNGVETQYF. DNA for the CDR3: TGTGCCAGCAATGGGGTAGAGACCCAGTACTTC. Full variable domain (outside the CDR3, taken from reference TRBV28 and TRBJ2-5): DVKVTQSSRYLVKRTGEKVFLECVQDMDHENMFWYRQDPGLGLRLIYFSYDVKMKEKGDIPEGYSVSREKKERFSLILESASTNQTSMYLCASNGVETQYFGPGTRLLVL.

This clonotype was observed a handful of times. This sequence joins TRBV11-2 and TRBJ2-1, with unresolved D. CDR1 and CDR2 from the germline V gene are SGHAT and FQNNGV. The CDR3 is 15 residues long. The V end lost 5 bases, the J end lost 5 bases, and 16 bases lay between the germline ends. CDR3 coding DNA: TGTGCCAGCAGCCCAACAGCCGCCCCCCACAATGAGCAGTTCTTC. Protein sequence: CASSPTAAPHNEQFF.

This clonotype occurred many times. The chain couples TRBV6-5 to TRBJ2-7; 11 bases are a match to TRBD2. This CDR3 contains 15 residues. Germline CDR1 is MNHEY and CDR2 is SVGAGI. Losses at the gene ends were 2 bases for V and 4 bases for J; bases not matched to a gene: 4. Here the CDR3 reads CASSYVSGGVYEQYF. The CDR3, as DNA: TGTGCCAGCAGTTACGTTAGCGGGGGGGTGTACGAGCAGTACTTC.

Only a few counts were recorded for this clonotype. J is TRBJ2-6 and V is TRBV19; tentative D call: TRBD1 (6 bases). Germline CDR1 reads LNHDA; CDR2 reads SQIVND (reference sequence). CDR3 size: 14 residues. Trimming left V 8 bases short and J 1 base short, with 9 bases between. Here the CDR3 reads CASSTGSGANVLTF. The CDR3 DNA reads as TGTGCCAGTTCCACAGGGTCTGGGGCCAACGTCCTGACTTTC.

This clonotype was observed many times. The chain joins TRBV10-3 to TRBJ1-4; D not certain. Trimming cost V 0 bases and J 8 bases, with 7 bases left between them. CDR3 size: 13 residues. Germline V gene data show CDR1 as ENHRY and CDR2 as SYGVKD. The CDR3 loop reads CAISESIREKLFF. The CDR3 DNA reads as TGTGCCATCAGTGAGTCGATAAGGGAAAAACTGTTTTTT.